The 21 T cell receptor beta chains below all came from one sample that was sequenced in a study of cytomegalovirus exposure and HLA in healthy donors. PCR employed 60 Vbeta and 13 Jbeta primers. Clones were read by immunoSEQ multiplex PCR, and TCRdb kept only the in-frame ones, dropping some. The sample gives 150,000 to 200,000 clones, less than 90% of which show up once; more than 0.35% is in the top ten. Material for sequencing was PBMCs. The receptor set was obtained from a boy aged 2 to 10 in good health and CMV-seronegative.

The rearrangement uses TRBV23-1 and TRBJ1-5; 7 bases are a match to TRBD1. TRBV23-1 is reported as an ORF; its role is uncertain. Losses at the gene ends were 0 bases for V and 5 bases for J; bases not matched to a gene: 4. This CDR3 comprises 15 residues. CDR3 in DNA: TGCGCCAGCAGTCAATCGAAAGGGGGCCATCAGCCCCAGCATTTT. Translating it yields CASSQSKGGHQPQHF.

V and J are TRBV2 and TRBJ2-1; a weak D match, TRBD1 (5 bases). The germline V gene encodes CDR1 SNHLY and CDR2 FYNNEI. The V end was cut by 5 bases, the J end by 5 bases, with 10 bases between. The CDR3 length is 13 residues. CDR3 region: CASSTDRNNEQFF. The DNA for the CDR3 is TGTGCCAGCAGTACTGACAGAAACAATGAGCAGTTCTTC.

The V gene is TRBV28, the J gene TRBJ2-7; D is undetermined. CDR1 is MDHEN, CDR2 SYDVKM, per germline. V lost 5 bases to trimming and J lost 2 bases, with 10 bases between them. The CDR3 covers 13 residues. The CDR3 loop is CASSQFPTYEQYF. The CDR3 DNA sequence: TGTGCCAGCAGTCAATTTCCCACCTACGAGCAGTACTTC.

In this sample, this clone turned up once. CDR3 amino acids: CASSSHRQGGNTEAFF. In DNA, the CDR3 is TGTGCCAGCAGTTCCCACAGACAGGGGGGGAACACTGAAGCTTTCTTT. The rearrangement links TRBV6-5 to TRBJ1-1, with 9 nucleotides matching TRBD1. V dropped 4 bases and J dropped 1; count of bases not matched to a gene: 7. Germline loops: CDR1 MNHEY, CDR2 SVGAGI. The CDR3 runs 16 residues.

This clone was counted a single time. The V call is TRBV12-5, the J call TRBJ2-7; D not certain. The germline gives CDR1 LGHNT, CDR2 FRNRAP. V lost 1 base and J 4 bases, leaving 17 bases between the germline ends. The CDR3 is made up of 16 amino acids. In DNA form, the CDR3 reads TGTGCTAGTGGTTTGGGGCTTAGCAAAGTTAATTACGAGCAGTACTTC. Residues: CASGLGLSKVNYEQYF. The whole variable domain, filled in from reference TRBV12-5 and TRBJ2-7, reads DARVTQTPRHKVTEMGQEVTMRCQPILGHNTVFWYRQTMMQGLELLAYFRNRAPLDDSGMPKDRFSAEMPDATLATLKIQPSEPRDSAVYFCASGLGLSKVNYEQYFGPGTRLTVT.

This clone came up a few times. This sequence joins TRBV28 and TRBJ2-2; D call uncertain. CDR1 is MDHEN and CDR2 is SYDVKM in the germline V gene. This CDR3 comprises 13 residues. V lost 2 bases and J 9 bases, leaving 10 bases between the germline ends. The CDR3 loop is CASSLPTDRELFF. The DNA of the CDR3 is TGTGCCAGCAGTTTACCGACCGACAGGGAGCTGTTTTTT.

This chain uses TRBV7-9 with TRBJ2-3; 7 nucleotides align to TRBD2. V lost 2 bases, J lost 3 bases, and 2 bases stayed unmatched. The CDR3 runs 14 residues. In germline, CDR1 is SEHNR, CDR2 FQNEAQ (reference sequence). The DNA for the CDR3 is TGTGCCAGCAGCTTACTAGCGGAAACAGATACGCAGTATTTT. Its translation is CASSLLAETDTQYF. Supplemented by reference TRBV7-9 and TRBJ2-3, the full variable domain reads DTGVSQNPRHKITKRGQNVTFRCDPISEHNRLYWYRQTLGQGPEFLTYFQNEAQLEKSRLLSDRFSAERPKGSFSTLEIQRTEQGDSAMYLCASSLLAETDTQYFGPGTRLTVL.

This clone was detected once. The chain recombines TRBV25-1 with TRBJ2-1, with a tentative D call TRBD1 (5 bases). The CDR3 consists of 15 residues. V shed 4 bases and J shed 3 bases, with 13 bases lying between them. Germline-derived CDR1 and CDR2 are MGHDK and SYGVNS. DNA of the CDR3: TGTGCCAGCAGTGGGACATCCGCTCTCTACAATGAGCAGTTCTTC. This codes for CASSGTSALYNEQFF.

The rearrangement uses TRBV6-1 and TRBJ2-5, with 8 bases matching TRBD2. The length of the CDR3 is 13 residues. Per the germline V gene, CDR1 is MNHNS and CDR2 is SASEGT. With 5 bases clipped from V and 7 bases from J, the junction kept 6 bases outside the gene matches. The DNA for the CDR3 is TGTGCCAGCAGTCTGGGACTAGGTGGGACCCAGTACTTC. Its translation: CASSLGLGGTQYF.

This chain joins TRBV6-5 and TRBJ2-1; D is perhaps TRBD2 (6 bases). The CDR3 has 15 residues. The ends were cut back, 2 bases at V and 0 bases at J, with 8 bases in the middle. Germline lookup yields CDR1 MNHEY and CDR2 SVGAGI. CDR3 residues: CASSYGGGSYNEQFF. The CDR3 DNA reads as TGTGCCAGCAGTTACGGGGGAGGCTCCTACAATGAGCAGTTCTTC.

CDR3 DNA sequence: TGTGCCAGCAGTGAAGTGCTAGCGGGAGGCTACAATGAGCAGTTCTTC. It encodes CASSEVLAGGYNEQFF. The chain links TRBV6-1 to TRBJ2-1; the match to TRBD2 covers 11 bases. Germline V gives CDR1 MNHNS, CDR2 SASEGT. The ends lost 1 base at V and 3 bases at J; junction bases unmatched: 2. The length of the CDR3 is 16 residues.

This chain uses TRBV4-2 with TRBJ2-1; 10 positions agree with TRBD2. Germline V CDR1 and CDR2: LGHNA, YNFKEQ. V gave up 3 bases and J gave up 4 bases; unmatched junction bases: 3. The CDR3 has 15 residues. For the CDR3, the DNA is TGTGCCAGCAGCCACACTAGCGGGGTATACAATGAGCAGTTCTTC. Translating it yields CASSHTSGVYNEQFF.

The J gene is TRBJ2-1, the V gene TRBV9; 9 bases align to TRBD2. The germline CDR1 and CDR2 sequences are SGDLS and YYNGEE. CDR3 length: 16 residues. V lost 3 bases, J lost 4 bases, and 8 bases stayed unmatched. As DNA, the CDR3 is TGTGCCAGCAGCGCCGGGACTAGCCTAGTATACAATGAGCAGTTCTTC. Protein product: CASSAGTSLVYNEQFF.

This chain joins TRBV5-1 and TRBJ2-3; TRBD2 aligns across 7 bases. The junction had 10 bases not matched to a gene; V was cut back by 4 bases and J by 5 bases. Per the germline V gene, CDR1 is SGHRS and CDR2 is YFSETQ. CDR3 length equals 15 residues. CDR3 bases: TGCGCCAGCAGCGTGGGACTAACCTATGGAGATACGCAGTATTTT. This codes for CASSVGLTYGDTQYF.

The J gene is TRBJ2-1, the V gene TRBV5-1; the match to TRBD2 covers 12 bases. This CDR3 spans 14 amino acids. Trimming took 0 bases from V and 14 from J; bases not matched to a gene: 6. Germline lookup yields CDR1 SGHRS and CDR2 YFSETQ. Here the CDR3 reads CASSLGGLAGRKFF. The CDR3 DNA follows: TGCGCCAGCAGCTTGGGCGGACTAGCGGGACGTAAGTTCTTC.

The gene calls are TRBV5-1 and TRBJ1-1; perhaps TRBD1 as D (5 bases). Germline V gives CDR1 SGHRS, CDR2 YFSETQ. V shed 4 bases and J shed 5 bases, with 24 bases lying between them. CDR3 length: 17 residues. CDR3 protein: CASSPPPTRGYNTEAFF. The CDR3 bases are TGCGCCAGCAGCCCGCCCCCGACTCGGGGGTATAATACTGAAGCTTTCTTT. Filled out from reference TRBV5-1 and TRBJ1-1, the complete variable domain reads KAGVTQTPRYLIKTRGQQVTLSCSPISGHRSVSWYQQTPGQGLQFLFEYFSETQRNKGNFPGRFSGRQFSNSRSEMNVSTLELGDSALYLCASSPPPTRGYNTEAFFGQGTRLTVV.

The rearrangement links TRBV5-1 to TRBJ2-5, with TRBD2 matching over 9 bases. In germline, CDR1 is SGHRS, CDR2 YFSETQ. Trimming removed 4 bases from V and 5 bases from J; junction bases left unmatched: 6. The CDR3 length is 14 residues. CDR3 nucleotide sequence: TGCGCCAGCAGCGGGCGGGAGGGCCGCGAGACCCAGTACTTC. Amino acids: CASSGREGRETQYF. The variable domain in full, completed from reference TRBV5-1 and TRBJ2-5, reads KAGVTQTPRYLIKTRGQQVTLSCSPISGHRSVSWYQQTPGQGLQFLFEYFSETQRNKGNFPGRFSGRQFSNSRSEMNVSTLELGDSALYLCASSGREGRETQYFGPGTRLLVL.

This chain joins TRBV6-1 and TRBJ1-2, with 7 bases aligning to TRBD1. Trimming removed 2 bases from V and 7 bases from J; junction bases left unmatched: 7. The CDR3 covers 14 residues. Germline V gene sequence: CDR1 MNHNS, CDR2 SASEGT. CDR3 protein: CASSELTGFSGYTF. The CDR3 bases are TGTGCCAGCAGTGAATTGACAGGGTTTAGTGGCTACACCTTC.

V usage is TRBV28 and J usage is TRBJ1-2; weak D call: TRBD1 (5 bases). Germline CDR1 reads MDHEN; CDR2 reads SYDVKM. The V gene lost 5 bases and the J gene lost 2 bases, with 15 bases spanning the gap. The length of the CDR3 is 15 residues. This CDR3 is CASSLTGILNYGYTF. CDR3 nucleotides: TGTGCCAGCAGTCTTACAGGCATCTTAAACTATGGCTACACCTTC.

The chain is built from TRBV6-6 and TRBJ2-7; D not resolved. V was pared by 6 bases and J by 1 base, with 16 bases between. The CDR3 is made up of 15 amino acids. The germline V gene has CDR1 MNHNY and CDR2 SVGAGI (reference sequence). CDR3 protein: CASRSERTGSYEQYF. The DNA of the CDR3 is TGTGCCAGCAGATCCGAGAGAACGGGTTCCTACGAGCAGTACTTC.

The chain uses TRBV27 and TRBJ1-2; the match to TRBD1 covers 7 bases. Trimming at V came to 5 bases and at J to 3 bases, leaving 9 bases not matched to a gene. The CDR3 totals 15 residues. Germline lookup yields CDR1 MNHEY and CDR2 SMNVEV (reference sequence). The CDR3 sequence is CASSTRQGWDYGYTF. CDR3 nucleotides: TGTGCCAGCAGTACTCGACAGGGTTGGGACTATGGCTACACCTTC.